Many counts were recorded for the clone carrying this TCR beta chain. Its antigen is not identified. CDR3 regions of TCR beta were amplified from RNA transcripts. Amplification began with first-round RT-PCR using HTBI primers, then second-round multiplex PCR was performed. TCRdb itself ran the multiplex PCR reads through MiXCR, one entry per CDR3 protein. The sample shows 360,000 or so distinct CDR3 sequences, about 18% of them seen only once. The source of the sample is a study of Graves' ophthalmopathy and Graves' hyperthyroidism. The CDR3 consists of 13 residues. Germline V CDR1 and CDR2: MNHEY, SMNVEV (reference sequence). Trimming removed 3 bases from V and 7 bases from J, with 10 bases in between. Study results and caveats: At approximately 70% sensitivity and approximately 72% specificity, the model predicted progression of the ophthalmopathy.

The receptor was isolated from a woman between 18 and 29 years old with Graves' ophthalmopathy. The chain employs TRBV27 and TRBJ1-5; D gene ambiguous. Material: peripheral blood. The DNA of the CDR3 is TGTGCCAGCAGTTTGGGCCCCACCCAGCCCCAGCATTTT. Its protein is CASSLGPTQPQHF.